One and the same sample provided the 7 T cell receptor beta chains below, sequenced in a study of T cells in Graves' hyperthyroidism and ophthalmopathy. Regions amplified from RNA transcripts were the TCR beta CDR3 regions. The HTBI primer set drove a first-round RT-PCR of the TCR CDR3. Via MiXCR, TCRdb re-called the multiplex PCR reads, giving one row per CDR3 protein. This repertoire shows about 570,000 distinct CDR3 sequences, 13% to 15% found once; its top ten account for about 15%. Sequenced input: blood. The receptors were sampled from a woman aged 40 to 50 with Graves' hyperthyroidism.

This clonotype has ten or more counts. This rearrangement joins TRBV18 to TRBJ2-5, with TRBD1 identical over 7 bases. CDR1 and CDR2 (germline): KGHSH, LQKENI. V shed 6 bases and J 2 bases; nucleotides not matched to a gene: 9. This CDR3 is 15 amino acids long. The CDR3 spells CASSQNGDRQETQYF. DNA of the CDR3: TGTGCCAGCTCCCAAAACGGGGACAGACAAGAGACCCAGTACTTC.

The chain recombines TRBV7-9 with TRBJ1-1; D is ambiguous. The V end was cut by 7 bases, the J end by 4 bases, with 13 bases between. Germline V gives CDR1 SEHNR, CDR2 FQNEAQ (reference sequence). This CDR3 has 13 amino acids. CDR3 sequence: CASNLRRGTEAFF. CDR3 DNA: TGTGCCAGCAACCTAAGGCGAGGCACTGAAGCTTTCTTT.

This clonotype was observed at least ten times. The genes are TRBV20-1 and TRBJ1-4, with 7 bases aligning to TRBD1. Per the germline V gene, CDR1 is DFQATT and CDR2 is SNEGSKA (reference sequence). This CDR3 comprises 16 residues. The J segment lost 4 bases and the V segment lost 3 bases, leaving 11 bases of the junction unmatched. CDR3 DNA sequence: TGCAGTGCTAGCCTGCTTCTGACAGGGATTAATGAAAAACTGTTTTTT. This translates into CSASLLLTGINEKLFF.

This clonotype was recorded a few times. As DNA, the CDR3 is TGTGCCAGTTACAGGAGCTCCTATAATTCACCCCTCCACTTT. Translating it yields CASYRSSYNSPLHF. This rearrangement joins TRBV28 to TRBJ1-6; tentative D call: TRBD1 (5 bases). Per the germline V gene, CDR1 is MDHEN and CDR2 is SYDVKM. The germline V and J ends were trimmed by 9 bases and 0 bases, with 9 bases remaining between them. This CDR3 region has 14 residues.

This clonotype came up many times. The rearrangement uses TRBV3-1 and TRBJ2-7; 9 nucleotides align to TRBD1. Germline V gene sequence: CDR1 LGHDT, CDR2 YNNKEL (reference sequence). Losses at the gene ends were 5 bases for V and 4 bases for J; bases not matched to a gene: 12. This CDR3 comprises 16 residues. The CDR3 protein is CASSSLSGTGTYEQYF. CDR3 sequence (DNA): TGTGCCAGCAGCAGCTTATCCGGGACAGGGACGTACGAGCAGTACTTC.

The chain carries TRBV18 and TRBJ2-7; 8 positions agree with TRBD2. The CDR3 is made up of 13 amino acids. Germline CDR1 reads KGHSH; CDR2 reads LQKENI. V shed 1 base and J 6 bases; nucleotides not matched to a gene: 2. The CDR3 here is CASSPQRGSEQYF. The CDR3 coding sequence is TGTGCCAGCTCACCACAGCGGGGGAGCGAGCAGTACTTC.

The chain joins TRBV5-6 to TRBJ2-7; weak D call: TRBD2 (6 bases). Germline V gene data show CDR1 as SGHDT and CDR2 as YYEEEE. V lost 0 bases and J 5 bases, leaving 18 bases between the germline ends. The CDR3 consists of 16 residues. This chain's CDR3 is CASSLAPAGGFDEQYF. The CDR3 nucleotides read TGTGCCAGCAGCTTGGCGCCGGCAGGAGGGTTCGACGAGCAGTACTTC.